A selection of T cell receptor beta chains follows, all from one sample in a study of regulatory T cells in long-lasting Graves disease. MiXCR, applied by TCRdb to the multiplex PCR reads, yields one record per CDR3 protein. This sample has around 230,000 distinct CDR3 sequences, with approximately 20% found just once. Sequencing used peripheral blood mononuclear cells (PBMCs), obtained at new diagnosis, from a patient treated with antithyroid drugs. The receptors stem from a female donor with Graves disease. The CDR3 runs from the conserved cysteine through the conserved F or W. The D gene is left open where the match is weak. Clone size is not always given. Where it is, it says once, few, many or a class for expanded clones.

V	length	D	size	J	CDR3	DNA
TRBV6-1	16	TRBD1	NA	TRBJ1-3	CASSPQGAQAGNTIYF	TGTGCCAGCAGTCCACAGGGGGCTCAGGCTGGAAACACCATATATTTT
TRBV20-1	13	NA	many	TRBJ2-7	CSARTLRTYEQYF	TGCAGTGCTAGAACGCTGCGTACCTACGAGCAGTACTTC
TRBV28	14	TRBD2	many	TRBJ2-3	CASIERDITDTQYF	TGTGCCAGCATCGAGCGGGATATCACAGATACGCAGTATTTT
TRBV3-1	14	TRBD1	few	TRBJ2-1	CASSQRTGEDEQFF	TGTGCCAGCAGCCAACGGACAGGGGAGGATGAGCAGTTCTTC
TRBV3-1	11	NA	many	TRBJ2-1	CASSQINEQFF	TGTGCCAGCAGCCAAATCAATGAGCAGTTCTTC
TRBV28	16	NA	many	TRBJ2-7	CASSPGGLGGSYEQYF	TGTGCCAGCAGCCCCGGCGGCTTAGGAGGGAGCTACGAGCAGTACTTC
TRBV4-2	16	NA	many	TRBJ2-2	CASSQELRTNTGELFF	TGTGCCAGCAGCCAAGAGTTAAGGACTAACACCGGGGAGCTGTTTTTT
TRBV19	14	NA	many	TRBJ1-2	CASSMAGRVYGYTF	TGTGCCAGTAGTATGGCGGGGCGCGTCTATGGCTACACCTTC
TRBV27	15	TRBD2	NA	TRBJ2-1	CASSRGRGYRDEQFF	TGTGCCAGCTCGCGCGGGAGGGGATACAGGGATGAGCAGTTCTTC
TRBV30	14	TRBD2	NA	TRBJ2-7	CAWGTLAGVYEQYF	TGTGCCTGGGGAACTCTAGCGGGAGTATACGAGCAGTACTTC
TRBV24-1	18	NA	many	TRBJ2-1	CATSDFGGRASSYNEQFF	TGTGCCACCAGTGATTTCGGAGGGCGGGCTAGCTCCTACAATGAGCAGTTCTTC
TRBV27	14	NA	many	TRBJ1-6	CASSPPFGGSPLHF	TGTGCCAGCAGTCCCCCCTTTGGGGGATCACCCCTCCACTTT
TRBV20-1	15	NA	many	TRBJ2-3	CSATQVRGVSDTQYF	TGCAGTGCTACCCAGGTCAGGGGTGTTTCCGATACGCAGTATTTT
TRBV14	13	NA	NA	TRBJ1-4	CANSSTSLEKLFF	TGTGCCAACAGCTCGACATCTCTAGAAAAACTGTTTTTT
TRBV11-2	13	TRBD2	NA	TRBJ2-7	CASSFNGRAEQYF	TGTGCCAGCAGCTTCAACGGGAGGGCCGAGCAGTACTTC